The sequence of this T cell receptor (beta chain) was determined in a study of tumor-infiltrating lymphocytes in primary liver carcinoma. For blood RNA, unsorted whole blood served as the source, and germline DNA was extracted too. The CDR3 loop spans 14 amino acids. Trimming cost V 6 bases and J 7 bases; bases outside gene matches: 7. Total RNA (around 0.45 ug) served as template for TCR beta cDNA synthesis primed by a constant-region primer. Libraries for TCR beta were built through three nested multiplex PCR rounds, which together made up a slightly modified ARM-PCR procedure. Each of the first two PCR rounds ran approximately 10 cycles with TRBV1-TRBV30 forward and C-beta reverse primers. MiXCR, run by TCRdb on the multiplex PCR reads, gives a single entry per CDR3 protein. The profile covers roughly 180,000 distinct CDR3 sequences, with roughly three fifths appearing a single time and around 74% taken by the ten largest.

The material sequenced was peripheral blood. The origin of this receptor is a man aged 40-49 years with primary liver carcinoma and hepatitis B virus infection. The chain is built from TRBV12-3 or TRBV12-4 and TRBJ2-7; 12 bases fit TRBD2. CDR3 nucleotide sequence: TGTGCCAGCAGGCTAGCGGGGGGGCGGAGTGAGCAGTACTTC. Encoded protein: CASRLAGGRSEQYF.